What follows is one T cell receptor beta chain and its context. These data come from a study of blood T cell repertoires in COVID-19. Looked up from germline, CDR1 is MGHRA and CDR2 is YSYEKL. CDR3 size: 15 residues. J lost 9 bases, V lost 0 bases, and 7 bases had no gene match. Measured with immunoSEQ multiplex PCR; TCRdb has only the in-frame clones, and not every one. The repertoire includes 100,000 to 120,000 clones, 81% of them detected once, and roughly 1.6% sits in the top ten. The sequence was obtained from a man aged 50-59 years with acute or convalescent COVID-19. The sequencing input was peripheral blood. The chain carries TRBV4-1 and TRBJ2-1; TRBD2 agrees at 8 bases. CDR3 nucleotides: TGCGCCAGCAGCCAAGAGCGGGGGGTTGGGACTGAGCAGTTCTTC. It is translated as CASSQERGVGTEQFF.